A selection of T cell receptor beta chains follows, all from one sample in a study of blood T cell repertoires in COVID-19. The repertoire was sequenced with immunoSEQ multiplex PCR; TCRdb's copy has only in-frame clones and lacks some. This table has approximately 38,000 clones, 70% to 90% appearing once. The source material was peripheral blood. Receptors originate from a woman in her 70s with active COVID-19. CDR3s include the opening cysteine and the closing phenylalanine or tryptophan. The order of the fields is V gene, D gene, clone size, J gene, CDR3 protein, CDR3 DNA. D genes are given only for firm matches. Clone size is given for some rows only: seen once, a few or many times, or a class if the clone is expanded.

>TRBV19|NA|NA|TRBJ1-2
CASSMGIQSYGYTF
TGTGCCAGTAGTATGGGCATCCAAAGCTATGGCTACACCTTC
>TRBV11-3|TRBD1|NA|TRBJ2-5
CASSPRGTGQETQYF
TGTGCCAGCAGCCCTAGAGGGACAGGGCAAGAGACCCAGTACTTC
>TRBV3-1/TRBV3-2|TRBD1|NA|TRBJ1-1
CASSQGTGFGAFF
TGTGCCAGCAGCCAGGGGACAGGGTTTGGGGCTTTCTTT
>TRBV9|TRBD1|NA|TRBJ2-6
CASSVARTGGALNVLTF
TGTGCCAGCAGCGTAGCCAGGACAGGGGGCGCTTTAAACGTCCTGACTTTC
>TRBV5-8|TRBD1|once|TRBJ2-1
CASSWVGQGRREQFF
TGTGCCAGCAGCTGGGTGGGACAGGGGCGCCGTGAGCAGTTCTTC
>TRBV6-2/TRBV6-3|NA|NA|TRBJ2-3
CASSYPGRGSDTQYF
TGTGCCAGCAGTTACCCCGGACGGGGGTCGGATACGCAGTATTTT
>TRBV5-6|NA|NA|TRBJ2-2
CASSNDRDPRSTGELFF
TGTGCCAGCAGCAACGACCGGGATCCTCGTAGCACCGGGGAGCTGTTTTTT
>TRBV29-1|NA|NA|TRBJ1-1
CSAEGVVNTEAFF
TGCAGCGCAGAGGGGGTTGTGAACACTGAAGCTTTCTTT
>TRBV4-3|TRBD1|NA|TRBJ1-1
CASSRGTGIAEAFF
TGCGCCAGCAGCCGCGGGACAGGGATCGCTGAAGCTTTCTTT
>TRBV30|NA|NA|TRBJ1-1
CAWRDGQTNTEAFF
TGTGCCTGGAGGGATGGACAGACAAACACTGAAGCTTTCTTT
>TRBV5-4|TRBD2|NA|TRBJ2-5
CASSSQLAGYQETQYF
TGTGCCAGCAGCTCCCAACTAGCGGGGTACCAAGAGACCCAGTACTTC
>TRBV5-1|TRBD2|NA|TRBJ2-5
CASSGGGPYQETQYF
TGCGCCAGCAGTGGCGGGGGACCCTACCAAGAGACCCAGTACTTC
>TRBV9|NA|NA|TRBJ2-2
CASSVGGTGELFF
TGTGCCAGCAGCGTAGGAGGCACCGGGGAGCTGTTTTTT
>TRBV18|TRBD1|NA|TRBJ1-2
CASSLRTGAYGYTF
TGTGCCAGCTCACTCCGGACAGGGGCCTATGGCTACACCTTC
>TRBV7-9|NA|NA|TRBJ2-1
CASSLTAAAEQFF
TGTGCCAGCAGCTTGACCGCGGCTGCTGAGCAGTTCTTC
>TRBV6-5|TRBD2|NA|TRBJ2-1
CASSFAGGRNEQFF
TGTGCCAGCAGCTTTGCGGGGGGGCGCAATGAGCAGTTCTTC
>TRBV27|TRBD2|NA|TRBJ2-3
CASSLGGWGTDTQYF
TGTGCCAGCAGTTTGGGGGGGTGGGGCACAGATACGCAGTATTTT
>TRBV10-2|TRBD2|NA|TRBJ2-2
CASLGAGGTNTGELFF
TGCGCCAGCCTCGGGGCGGGGGGCACGAACACCGGGGAGCTGTTTTTT
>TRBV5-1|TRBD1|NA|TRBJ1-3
CASSFEDRAGNTIYF
TGCGCCAGCAGCTTCGAGGACAGGGCTGGAAACACCATATATTTT
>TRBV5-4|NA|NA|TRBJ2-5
CASSLRGQETQYF
TGTGCCAGCAGCTTGAGAGGGCAAGAGACCCAGTACTTC
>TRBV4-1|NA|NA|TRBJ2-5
CASSQDIGAGWETQYF
TGCGCCAGCAGCCAAGATATAGGGGCAGGGTGGGAGACCCAGTACTTC
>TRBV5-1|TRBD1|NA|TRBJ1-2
CASSVGTGGNYGYTF
TGCGCCAGCAGCGTAGGGACAGGGGGCAACTATGGCTACACCTTC
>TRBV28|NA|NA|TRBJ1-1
CASRTAMNTEAFF
TGTGCCAGCAGAACAGCAATGAACACTGAAGCTTTCTTT
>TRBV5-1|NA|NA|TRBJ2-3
CASSRDIQSTDTQYF
TGCGCCAGCAGCCGGGACATTCAAAGCACAGATACGCAGTATTTT
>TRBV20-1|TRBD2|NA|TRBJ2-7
CSAGGGYEQYF
TGCAGTGCTGGGGGGGGTTACGAGCAGTACTTC
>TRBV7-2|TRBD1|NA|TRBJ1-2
CASSSGQRNGYTF
TGTGCCAGCAGCTCGGGACAGAGAAATGGCTACACCTTC
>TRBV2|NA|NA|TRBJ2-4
CASSESWFRNIQYF
TGTGCCAGCAGTGAGTCTTGGTTCCGGAACATTCAGTACTTC
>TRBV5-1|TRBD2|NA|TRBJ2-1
CASSLKTSGGIGEQFF
TGCGCCAGCAGCTTAAAGACTAGCGGGGGTATAGGGGAGCAGTTCTTC
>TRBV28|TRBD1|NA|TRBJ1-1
CASSLLSQGAEAFF
TGTGCCAGCAGTTTACTATCCCAGGGGGCTGAAGCTTTCTTT
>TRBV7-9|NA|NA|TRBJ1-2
CASSWTANYGYTF
TGTGCCAGCAGCTGGACAGCTAACTATGGCTACACCTTC
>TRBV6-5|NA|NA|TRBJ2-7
CASSLEAINDEQYF
TGTGCCAGCAGCCTAGAGGCTATCAACGACGAGCAGTACTTC
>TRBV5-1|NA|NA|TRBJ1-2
CASSSDSFNYGYTF
TGCGCCAGCAGCTCCGACAGCTTCAACTATGGCTACACCTTC
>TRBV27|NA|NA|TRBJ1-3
CASTSSGGDTIYF
TGTGCCAGCACCTCATCCGGGGGTGACACCATATATTTT
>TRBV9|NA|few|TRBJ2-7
CASSPRDTSSYEQYF
TGTGCCAGCAGCCCCCGGGACACTAGCTCCTACGAGCAGTACTTC
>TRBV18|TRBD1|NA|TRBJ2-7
CASSPGQGGTYEQYF
TGTGCCAGCTCACCTGGACAGGGAGGTACCTACGAGCAGTACTTC
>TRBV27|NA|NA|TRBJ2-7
CASSPDTGPSSYEQYF
TGTGCCAGCAGCCCTGATACAGGTCCAAGCTCCTACGAGCAGTACTTC
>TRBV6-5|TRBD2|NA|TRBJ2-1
CASSPTSGGDEQFF
TGTGCCAGCAGTCCGACTAGCGGGGGGGATGAGCAGTTCTTC
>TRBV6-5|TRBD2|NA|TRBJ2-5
CASSYSRLAGETQYF
TGTGCCAGCAGTTACTCGAGACTAGCAGGGGAGACCCAGTACTTC
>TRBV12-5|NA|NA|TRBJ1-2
CASGSEGNGYTF
TGTGCTAGTGGTAGCGAGGGTAATGGCTACACCTTC
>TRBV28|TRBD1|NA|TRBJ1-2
CASSPQGGNYGYTF
TGTGCCAGCAGCCCGCAGGGGGGTAACTATGGCTACACCTTC
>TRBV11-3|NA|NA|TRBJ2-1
CASREASGGNEQFF
TGTGCCAGCAGGGAGGCATCAGGAGGAAATGAGCAGTTCTTC
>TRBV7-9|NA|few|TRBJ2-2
CASSPRGNTGELFF
TGTGCCAGCAGCCCCCGGGGGAACACCGGGGAGCTGTTTTTT